This T cell receptor (beta chain) was observed in a study of CD8+ T cells in alopecia areata (dated by TCRdb to 2017 to 2018). About the full investigation: The treated patients took part in an open-label pilot trial in which moderate-to-severe alopecia areata was treated with oral tofacitinib at 5 to 10 mg twice daily. Patients received tofacitinib for 6 to 18 months and were then followed off drug for 6 months to check for delayed response and recurrence. Scalp clonality was compared across normal scalp (n=4), patchy alopecia areata scalp (n=8), and alopecia totalis/universalis scalp (n=8). The study used high-throughput TCRbeta sequencing to examine T cell clonal expansion in alopecia areata, in both the C3H/HeJ mouse model and human patients. Patients on tofacitinib were biopsied at baseline and after 4 and 24 weeks of treatment, and several of the patients also had a later scalp biopsy. TCRbeta CDR3 regions were amplified by immunoSEQ multiplex PCR using 35 Vbeta forward and 13 Jbeta reverse primers. Scalp tissue and sorted CD4+ and CD8+ peripheral blood T cells from patchy and totalis/universalis alopecia areata patients and from healthy controls were covered by human TCRbeta sequencing. In treated patients, disease severity was measured using the SALT score, which gives the percentage of scalp surface area affected. RNA was extracted with the PAXgene miRNA kit for fixed scalp, the miRNeasy kit for PBMCs, and the RNeasy kit for mouse skin.

Results and caveats for the whole study, not just this receptor: Resident alphabeta T cells in normal human skin are also sequenced, complicating scalp TCR repertoire analysis, unlike mouse skin dominated by gammadelta T cells. Compared with normal scalp, lesional scalp, particularly in alopecia totalis/universalis, had higher clonality and more expanded CD8+ clones, which suggests antigenic drive. During tofacitinib treatment, many expanded lesional clones remained in scalp and blood, and this persistence may partly explain relapse after treatment is stopped. Tofacitinib significantly lowered scalp clonality and the number of expanded CD8+ clones among the top 100 scalp clones. The treated cohort was small, with a single nonresponder, so links between baseline CD8+ expansion and response need larger studies. Compared with mice, TCR sequences shared between patients were less clear, possibly partly because of HLA diversity across the patient population.

Per the publication, the time point label means: more than three weeks on oral tofacitinib. The treatment or condition label for this specimen denotes: oral pan-JAK inhibitor, 5-10 mg twice daily. From alopecia areata patients, peripheral blood was collected along with lesional scalp punch biopsies. PBMCs were isolated by density centrifugation and stained for CD3, CD4 and CD8, after which CD4+ and CD8+ T cells were sorted on a FACSAria. Taken from cysteine to phenylalanine, the CDR3 has 15 residues. Kept here is only the CDR3 DNA, which spans 45 bases and is read in frame from base 1. V is cut by 5 bases and J by 0 bases, and the space between the germline ends is 11 bases. The germline V gene (reference sequence) supplies CDR1 SEHNR and CDR2 FQNEAQ. Libraries came from the immunoSEQ multiplex PCR assay. To provide template for TCR sequencing, every sample had RNA extracted and reverse transcribed into cDNA. First-strand cDNA was synthesized using SuperScript III with a 2:1 mix of oligo-dT and random hexamers. Amplification bias was assessed with a synthetic immune receptor repertoire, and residual bias was removed computationally. For the original study's pipeline: After raw reads were preprocessed to remove errors, the CDR3 was defined following IMGT conventions as running from the conserved cysteine to phenylalanine. Clonality was calculated as 1 minus Shannon entropy normalized by log2 of the number of productive unique TCRs. Whether scalp clones were CD4 or CD8 was inferred by matching scalp TCRbeta sequences against CD4 and CD8 repertoires sorted from blood. Sourced from immuneACCESS, this table was stored by TCRdb with only in-frame sequences that have V and J called. A share of the clones is absent; for the studies checked, an unresolved V gene accounts for under half, and the remainder has no known explanation. V, J and clone size reflect that table, while D and trimming were determined from the DNA. The sample table lists about 220,000 clones, about 57% of them with a count of one. Together, the top ten hold about 1.4% of the sample.

This clone was seen at least ten times. There is no known antigen for this receptor. There are no base qualities to consult, and no much larger clone falls within one base. Rearrangement joined TRBV7-9 to TRBJ1-5, and perhaps TRBD1 as D gene, on 5 matching bases. The sequence was obtained from a human donor with alopecia areata. The sequencing here drew on CD4+ T cells sorted from blood, taken at week 4, from a patient treated with tofacitinib. The DNA sequence is given as TGTGCCAGCAGCAACCAGGGTATTAGCAATCAGCCCCAGCATTTT. Translated, it gives CASSNQGISNQPQHF.